This T cell receptor (beta chain) comes out of a study of blood T cell repertoires in COVID-19. Study background: Italy, Spain and the United States were the sources of the convalescent and acute COVID-19 samples. T cells, B-cell-depleted T cells, or PBMCs provided the cDNA or gDNA that served as material.

Trimming took 0 bases from V and 4 from J, leaving 10 bases between them. Germline V gene sequence: CDR1 SGDLS, CDR2 YYNGEE. The length of the CDR3 is 14 residues. Repertoires were generated with immunoSEQ multiplex PCR, while TCRdb's copy carries only in-frame clones and drops some. The data show fewer than 150,000 clones, more than 70% seen once. The sequencing input was peripheral blood. This receptor was taken from a middle-aged man with active or convalescent COVID-19. The chain has TRBV9 and TRBJ1-2; no clear D gene. CDR3 in DNA: TGTGCCAGCAGCGTAGCGCAGAGAGGCTATGGCTACACCTTC. Residues: CASSVAQRGYGYTF.